The entry that follows covers one TCR beta chain sequence. Most PBMC samples had 480 ng input DNA in six replicates. Using immunoSEQ multiplex PCR, the repertoire was profiled, and TCRdb retains in-frame clones only, with some absent. The sample has tens of thousands of clones; 86% are singletons. This record belongs to a study of neoadjuvant anti-PD-1 for oral cavity cancer. With 0 bases removed from V and 5 bases from J, the gap between germline ends came to 14 bases. The V gene's germline CDR1 is SGHNT and CDR2 YYREEE (reference sequence). This CDR3 contains 15 residues. The time point here: after neoadjuvant nivolumab, at surgical resection. No culture or expansion preceded analysis of these blood cells.

The receptor's source is a person between 40 and 85 years old with oral cavity squamous cell carcinoma. This chain joins TRBV5-4 and TRBJ1-2; D may be TRBD1 (5 bases). The source material was PBMCs, sampled after nivolumab (anti-PD-1) treatment. The CDR3: CASSLGTLEGYGYTF. The DNA of the CDR3 is TGTGCCAGCAGCTTGGGGACCTTGGAGGGGTATGGCTACACCTTC.